Judged by abundance, the clone carrying this TCR beta chain is medium-sized. Its antigen is undetermined. The record originates from a study of cytomegalovirus exposure and HLA in healthy donors. Study conclusions and caveats: Compared with the roughly 730-donor mean, an Asian-associated ancestry cluster reportedly had fewer N-insertions, according to a later analysis.

The ends lost 2 bases at V and 2 bases at J; junction bases unmatched: 4. The CDR3 has 16 amino acids. The germline V gene encodes CDR1 MNHEY and CDR2 SVGAGI. Primers included in the PCR were 60 Vbeta and 13 Jbeta primers. Assay: immunoSEQ multiplex PCR; the TCRdb copy retains only in-frame clones and omits some. The data show about 50,000 clones, 60% to 80% seen once. Sample: PBMCs. The clonotype was recovered from a woman in her thirties or forties in good health and CMV-seropositive. The rearrangement uses TRBV6-5 and TRBJ1-5; 9 bases match TRBD1. This chain's CDR3 is CASSYPDRGGNQPQHF. The CDR3 DNA sequence: TGTGCCAGCAGTTACCCCGACAGGGGGGGCAATCAGCCCCAGCATTTT.